This T cell receptor beta chain was sequenced in a study of T cell responses to AZD1222 COVID-19 vaccine (dated by TCRdb to the early 2020s). For the wider study: AZD1222 recipients given second doses at about 4 weeks or at about 12 weeks were pooled, since spike-specific TCR depth and breadth were not found to differ between the two schedules. TCR sequencing was performed for fewer than 250 trial participants, of whom about 210 were given two doses of AZD1222 and around 25 were given two doses of MenACWY control vaccine. Trial participants were enrolled by age into 18-55, 56-69 and 70-plus year subgroups, with approximately 160, 26 and 62 TCR-sequenced participants respectively. Here is what the overall study found, with its caveats: Conclusions about previously exposed vaccinees were limited because only a handful of AZD1222 recipients were SARS-CoV-2 seropositive at baseline. Most participants were white British and females outnumbered males, and the authors suggested that clonal diversity may have been underestimated. The 56-69-year group was small, and its depth increase did not reach significance, likely because of low power. CD4 TCRs associated with the vaccine covered the entire spike protein, and the dominant responses were in regions 160-218 and 743-854. Nearly half of unique spike-specific TCRs reportedly recognized epitopes outside regions mutated in the B.1.351 and B.1.1.7 variants. Because no samples from the day 14 peak response were available, repertoires could be characterized only after the peak T cell response. A significant rise in spike-specific TCR breadth and depth was observed after two AZD1222 doses relative to day 0 and relative to MenACWY recipients.

The CDR3 regions of human TCRbeta chains were subjected to immunosequencing. As for how the authors treated the data: TCRs in the repertoires were matched against a reference library of SARS-CoV-2-specific TCRs that had been generated with the MIRA antigen-specificity platform. Breadth was defined as the fraction of unique TCRs that were SARS-CoV-2-associated. Depth was defined as the fraction of total T cells that were SARS-CoV-2-associated. Using the MIRA data, every spike-specific TCR was mapped to the spike region that the TCR reacted to and assigned to either a CD4 or a CD8 class. Log10-transformed breadth and depth values were compared by one-way ANOVA with Sidak's multiple comparisons tests. This immuneACCESS table, as held by TCRdb, lists in-frame sequences with V and J called but not all clones. Of the missing ones, under half trace to an unresolved V gene in checked studies; the others have no known cause. V and J calls and clone size are as listed in that table; D and trimming were resolved from the DNA. The sample includes about 130,000 clones, with 70% to 90% observed a single time. Together, the top ten hold under 2% of the sample.

This clone has a handful of counts. What antigen it recognizes has not been identified. No base quality information exists; no much larger clone differs at one position. CDR1 SGHVS and CDR2 FQNEAQ were looked up in the germline V gene. The CDR3 goes from the cysteine to the phenylalanine over 16 residues. Only the CDR3 DNA is retained, 48 bases long and in frame from the first base. The V and J ends are trimmed by 2 bases and 5 bases, leaving 15 bases between them. The intended sense of this specimen's time point label: baseline before first vaccination. Vaccinee samples were obtained from the UK trials COV001 and COV002, which included a single-blind randomized controlled phase 2/3 trial of AZD1222 (ChAdOx1 nCoV-19) in healthy adults. For TCRbeta chain sequencing, PBMC samples were collected from trial participants at day 0 and at day 28 after the second dose.

Rearrangement joined TRBV7-8 to TRBJ2-2, with no reliable assignment of the D segment. The sequence derives from an adult in good health. This material consisted of peripheral blood, taken on day 0 of AZD1222 vaccination. In nucleotides, the sequence is TGTGCCAGCAGCTTAAGGTTGCCGTCCGGGACCGGGGAGCTGTTTTTT. Its coded protein is CASSLRLPSGTGELFF.